What follows is one T cell receptor (beta chain) and its context. These data belong to a study of CD8+ T cells in alopecia areata. RNA was extracted and reverse transcribed into cDNA as the sequencing template. Using immunoSEQ multiplex PCR, the repertoire was profiled, and TCRdb retains in-frame clones only, with some absent. The sample consists of 95,000 to 100,000 clones, 50% to 60% of them appearing once. The CDR3 contains 15 residues. In germline, CDR1 is MNHEY, CDR2 SMNVEV (reference sequence). Trimming pared 3 bases from V and 2 bases from J, leaving 13 bases between. The treatment is: oral pan-JAK inhibitor, 5-10 mg twice daily.

Sequenced here: CD8+ T cells sorted from blood, sampled at approximately week 61, from a patient treated with tofacitinib. The TCR comes from a human donor with alopecia areata. The gene calls are TRBV27 and TRBJ2-5, with D perhaps TRBD1 (7 bases). This CDR3 is CASSFGGGDQETQYF. In nucleotides, the CDR3 is TGTGCCAGCAGTTTCGGAGGGGGCGATCAAGAGACCCAGTACTTC.